This T cell receptor beta chain is drawn from a study of T cells in Graves' hyperthyroidism and ophthalmopathy. General study results and limits: Blood also carried most thyroid clonotypes expanded above 0.001.

Amplification yielded TCR beta CDR3 regions, with RNA transcripts as the source. During a first-round RT-PCR of the TCR CDR3, the HTBI primer set was used. TCRdb re-called the multiplex PCR reads with MiXCR, one entry per CDR3 protein. The sample has around 580,000 distinct CDR3 sequences, 35% to 55% seen once. This clonotype showed up many times. Its antigen is unknown. CDR1 and CDR2 from the germline V gene are SNHLY and FYNNEI. V shed 2 bases and J 7 bases; nucleotides not matched to a gene: 8. The CDR3 consists of 15 residues. The chain is built from TRBV2 and TRBJ2-7, with 10 bases lining up with TRBD2. The TCR sequence derives from a young woman with Graves' hyperthyroidism. The sample consisted of peripheral blood or thyroid tissue (not recorded which). CDR3 DNA: TGTGCCAGCAGTGAATCCAGCGGGAGGGCTGGGGAGCAGTACTTC. Translating it yields CASSESSGRAGEQYF.